This TCR beta chain was identified during a study of blood T cell repertoires in COVID-19. Study-wide background: Donors in the United States, Italy and Spain gave samples during acute or convalescent COVID-19. From T cells, B-cell-depleted T cells, or PBMCs came the material, which was cDNA or gDNA.

Original processing methods: How many nucleated cells were present was estimated from reference gene primer amplification. Clones were read by immunoSEQ multiplex PCR, and TCRdb kept only the in-frame ones, dropping some. For V, J and clone size, that table is used; D and trimming come from the DNA. This sample carries 250,000 to 350,000 clones, roughly 90% of them seen once, and the ten largest clones take 11%. This clonotype was obtained from a woman aged 25 to 39 with COVID-19, enrolled during active disease. Sample: peripheral blood.

CDR3 residues: CASSPALQGANTQYF. The CDR3 nucleotides read TGCGCCAGCAGCCCGGCCCTACAGGGGGCCAATACGCAGTATTTT. The chain uses TRBV5-1 and TRBJ2-3, with TRBD1 matching over 9 bases. Germline CDR1 SGHRS, CDR2 YFSETQ. The CDR3 totals 15 residues. J was trimmed by 7 bases and V by 4 bases; bases with no gene match: 10.